This T cell receptor (beta chain) comes out of a study of beta chain features in type 1 diabetes. The germline V gene encodes CDR1 SGHRS and CDR2 YFSETQ. The CDR3 has 15 residues. V trimming: 0 bases; J trimming: 5 bases; junction bases outside the gene matches: 6. The study's findings and limits: Significant though moderate, a shortening of TCRB CDR3s appeared in all four CD4+ subsets of Type 1 diabetes patients.

Points on this clone: Its antigen is unknown.

The sequenced template was cDNA made from the entire isolated RNA. TCRdb keeps only in-frame clones here, not all; method: immunoSEQ multiplex PCR. The sample shows 350,000 or so clones, 15% to 20% of them seen only once. Cells sorted by CD45RO/CCR7/CD25/CD127/CD95/CD27 comprised CD4+ naive, central memory, regulatory and stem cell-like memory cells. The chain uses TRBV5-1 and TRBJ2-5; 8 bases are a match to TRBD2. Sample: naive CD4+ T cells from blood. The clonotype was recovered from a woman under 30 in good health. CDR3 in DNA: TGCGCCAGCAGCTTGGCCGGGGGGGCCGTCGAGACCCAGTACTTC. This gives the protein CASSLAGGAVETQYF.